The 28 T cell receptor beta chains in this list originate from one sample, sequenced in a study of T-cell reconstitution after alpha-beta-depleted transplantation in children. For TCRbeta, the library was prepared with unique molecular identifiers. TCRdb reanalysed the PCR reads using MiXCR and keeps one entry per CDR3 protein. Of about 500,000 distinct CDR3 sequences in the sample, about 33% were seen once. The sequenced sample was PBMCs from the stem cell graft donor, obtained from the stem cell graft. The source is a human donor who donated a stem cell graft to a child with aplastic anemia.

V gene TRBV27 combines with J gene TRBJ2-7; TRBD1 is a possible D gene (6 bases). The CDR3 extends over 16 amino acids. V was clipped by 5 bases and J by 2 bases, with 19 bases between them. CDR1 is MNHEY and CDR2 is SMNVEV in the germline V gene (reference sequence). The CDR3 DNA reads TGTGCCAGCAGTCAGGTTACAGGGACGGCTCCCTACGAGCAGTACTTC. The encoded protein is CASSQVTGTAPYEQYF.

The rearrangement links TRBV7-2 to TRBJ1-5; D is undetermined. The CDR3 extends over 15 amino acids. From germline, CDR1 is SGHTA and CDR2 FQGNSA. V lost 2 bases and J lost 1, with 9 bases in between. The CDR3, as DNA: TGTGCCAGCAGCTTAAGGTCGGGAAGCAATCAGCCCCAGCATTTT. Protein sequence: CASSLRSGSNQPQHF.

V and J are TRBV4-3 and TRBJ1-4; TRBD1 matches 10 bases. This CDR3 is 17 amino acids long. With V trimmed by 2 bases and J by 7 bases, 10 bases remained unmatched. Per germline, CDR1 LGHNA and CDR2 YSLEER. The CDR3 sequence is CASSQNPATGGGEKLFF. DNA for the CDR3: TGCGCCAGCAGCCAAAATCCCGCGACAGGGGGCGGTGAAAAACTGTTTTTT.

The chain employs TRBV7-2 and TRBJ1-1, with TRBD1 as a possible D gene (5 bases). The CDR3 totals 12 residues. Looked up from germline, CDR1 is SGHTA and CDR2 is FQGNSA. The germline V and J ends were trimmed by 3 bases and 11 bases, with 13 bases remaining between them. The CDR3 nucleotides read TGTGCCAGCAGCTTCCCGGGACTACGGGCTTTCTTT. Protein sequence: CASSFPGLRAFF.

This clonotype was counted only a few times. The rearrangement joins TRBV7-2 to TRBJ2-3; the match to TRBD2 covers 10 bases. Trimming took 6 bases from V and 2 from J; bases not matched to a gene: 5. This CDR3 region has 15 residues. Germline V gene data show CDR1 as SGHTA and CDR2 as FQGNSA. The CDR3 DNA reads TGTGCCAGCAGGCCTAGCGGGGGTTTCACAGATACGCAGTATTTT. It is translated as CASRPSGGFTDTQYF.

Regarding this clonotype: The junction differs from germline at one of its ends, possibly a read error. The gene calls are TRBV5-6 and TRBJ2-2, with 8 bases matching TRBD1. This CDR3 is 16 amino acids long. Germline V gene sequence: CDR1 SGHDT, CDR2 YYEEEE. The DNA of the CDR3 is TGTGCCACCAGCTTAAGGGCCAGGGGGCCCACCGGGGAGCTGTTTTTT. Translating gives CATSLRARGPTGELFF.

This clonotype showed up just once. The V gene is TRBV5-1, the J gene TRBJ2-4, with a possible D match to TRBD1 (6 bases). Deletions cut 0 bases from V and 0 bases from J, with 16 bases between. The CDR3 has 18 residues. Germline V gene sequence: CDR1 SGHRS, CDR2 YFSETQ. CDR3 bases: TGCGCCAGCAGCTTGGAGTGGACAGTGCGTCTAGCCAAAAACATTCAGTACTTC. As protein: CASSLEWTVRLAKNIQYF.

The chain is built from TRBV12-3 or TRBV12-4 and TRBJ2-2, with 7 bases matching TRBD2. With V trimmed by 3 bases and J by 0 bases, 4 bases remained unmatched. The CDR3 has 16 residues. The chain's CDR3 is CASSFFGLANTGELFF. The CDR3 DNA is TGTGCCAGCAGTTTTTTTGGACTAGCGAACACCGGGGAGCTGTTTTTT.

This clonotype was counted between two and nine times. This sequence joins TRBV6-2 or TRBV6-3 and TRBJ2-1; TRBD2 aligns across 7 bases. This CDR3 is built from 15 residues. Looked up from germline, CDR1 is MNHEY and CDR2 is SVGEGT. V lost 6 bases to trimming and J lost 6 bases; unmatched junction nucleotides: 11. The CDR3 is CASRAGLVGTNEQFF. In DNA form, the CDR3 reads TGTGCCAGCAGGGCCGGACTAGTTGGAACCAATGAGCAGTTCTTC.

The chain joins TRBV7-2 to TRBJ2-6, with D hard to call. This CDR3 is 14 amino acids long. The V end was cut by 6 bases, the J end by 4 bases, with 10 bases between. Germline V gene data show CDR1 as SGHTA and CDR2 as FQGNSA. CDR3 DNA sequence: TGTGCCAGCAGGCATAGTGGGGGGGCCAACGTCCTGACTTTC. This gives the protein CASRHSGGANVLTF.

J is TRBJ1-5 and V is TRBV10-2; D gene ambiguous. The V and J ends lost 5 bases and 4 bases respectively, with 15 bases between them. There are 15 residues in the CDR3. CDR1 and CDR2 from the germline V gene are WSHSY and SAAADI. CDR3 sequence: CASSSGGYGNQPQHF. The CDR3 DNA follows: TGCGCCAGCAGTAGCGGAGGGTATGGGAATCAGCCCCAGCATTTT.

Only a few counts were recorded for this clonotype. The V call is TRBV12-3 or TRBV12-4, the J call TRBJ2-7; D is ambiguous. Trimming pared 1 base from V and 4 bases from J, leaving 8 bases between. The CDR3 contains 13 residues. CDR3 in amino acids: CASSLDPYYEQYV. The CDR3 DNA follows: TGTGCCAGCAGTTTAGATCCCTATTACGAGCAGTACGTC.

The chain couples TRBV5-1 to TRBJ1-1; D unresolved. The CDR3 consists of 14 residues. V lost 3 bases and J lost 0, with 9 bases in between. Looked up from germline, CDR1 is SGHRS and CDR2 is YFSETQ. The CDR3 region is CASSWRDLNTEAFF. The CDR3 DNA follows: TGCGCCAGCAGCTGGAGGGATTTGAACACTGAAGCTTTCTTT.

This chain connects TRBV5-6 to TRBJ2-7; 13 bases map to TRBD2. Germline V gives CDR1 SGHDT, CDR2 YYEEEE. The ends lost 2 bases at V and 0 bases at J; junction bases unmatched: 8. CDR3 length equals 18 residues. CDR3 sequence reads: CASSFRTSGSAYSYEQYF. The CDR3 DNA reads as TGTGCCAGCAGCTTCCGGACTAGCGGGAGTGCATACTCCTACGAGCAGTACTTC.

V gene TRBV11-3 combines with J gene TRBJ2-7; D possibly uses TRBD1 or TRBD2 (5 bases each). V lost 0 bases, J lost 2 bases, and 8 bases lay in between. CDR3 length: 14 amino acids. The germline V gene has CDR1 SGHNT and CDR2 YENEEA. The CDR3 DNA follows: TGTGCCAGCAGCTTAGATCAGGGACCCTACGAGCAGTACGTC. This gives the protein CASSLDQGPYEQYV.

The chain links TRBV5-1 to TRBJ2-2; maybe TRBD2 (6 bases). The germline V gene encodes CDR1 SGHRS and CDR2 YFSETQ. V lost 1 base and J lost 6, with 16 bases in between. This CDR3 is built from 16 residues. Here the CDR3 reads CASSLRSLALAGELFF. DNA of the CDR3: TGCGCCAGCAGCTTGAGGAGCCTAGCGCTTGCCGGGGAGCTGTTTTTT.

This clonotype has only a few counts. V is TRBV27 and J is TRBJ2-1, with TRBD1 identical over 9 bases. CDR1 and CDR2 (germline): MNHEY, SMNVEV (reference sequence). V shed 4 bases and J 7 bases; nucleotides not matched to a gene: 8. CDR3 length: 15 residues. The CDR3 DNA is TGTGCCAGCAGTTCCCTCCTCGGACAGGGGAATGAGCAGTTCTTC. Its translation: CASSSLLGQGNEQFF.

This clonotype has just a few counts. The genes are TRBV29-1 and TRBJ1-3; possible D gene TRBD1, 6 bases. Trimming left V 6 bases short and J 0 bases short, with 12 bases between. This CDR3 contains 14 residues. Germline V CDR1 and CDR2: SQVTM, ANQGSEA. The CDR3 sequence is CSVWTVSSGNTIYF. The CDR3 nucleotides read TGCAGCGTGTGGACAGTTTCCTCTGGAAACACCATATATTTT. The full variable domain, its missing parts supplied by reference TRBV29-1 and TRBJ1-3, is SAVISQKPSRDICQRGTSLTIQCQVDSQVTMMFWYRQQPGQSLTLIATANQGSEATYESGFVIDKFPISRPNLTFSTLTVSNMSPEDSSIYLCSVWTVSSGNTIYFGEGSWLTVV.

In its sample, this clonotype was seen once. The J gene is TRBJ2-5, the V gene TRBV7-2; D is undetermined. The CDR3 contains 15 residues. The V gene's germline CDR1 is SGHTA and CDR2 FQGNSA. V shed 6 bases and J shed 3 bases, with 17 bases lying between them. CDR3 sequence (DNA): TGTGCCAGCAGTGGGGTTACAACCCTCAAAGAGACCCAGTACTTC. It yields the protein CASSGVTTLKETQYF.

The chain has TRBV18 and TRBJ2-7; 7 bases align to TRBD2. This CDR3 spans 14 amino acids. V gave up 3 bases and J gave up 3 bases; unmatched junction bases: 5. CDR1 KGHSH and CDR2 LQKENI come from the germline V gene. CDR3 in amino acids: CASSPTSEGYEQYV. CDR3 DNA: TGTGCCAGCTCACCCACTAGCGAGGGCTACGAGCAGTACGTC.

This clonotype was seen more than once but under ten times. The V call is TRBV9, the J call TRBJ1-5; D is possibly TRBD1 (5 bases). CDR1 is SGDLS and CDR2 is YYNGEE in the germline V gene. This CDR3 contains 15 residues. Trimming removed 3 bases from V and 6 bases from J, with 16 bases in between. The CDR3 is CASSGGPSLGQPQHF. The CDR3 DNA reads TGTGCCAGCAGCGGGGGACCTTCACTGGGTCAGCCCCAGCATTTT.

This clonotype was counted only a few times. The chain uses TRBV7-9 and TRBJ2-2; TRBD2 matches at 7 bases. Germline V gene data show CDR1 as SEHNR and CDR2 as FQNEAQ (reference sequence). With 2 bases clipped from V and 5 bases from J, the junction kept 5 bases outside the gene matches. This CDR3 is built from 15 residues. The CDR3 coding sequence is TGTGCCAGCAGCTTATCACAGCGGGGTACCGGGGAGCTGTTTTTT. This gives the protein CASSLSQRGTGELFF.

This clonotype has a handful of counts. The CDR3 coding sequence is TGTGCCAGCAACCCCTTAGGGCAGATGAACACTGAAGCTTTCTTT. Encoded protein: CASNPLGQMNTEAFF. This chain joins TRBV9 and TRBJ1-1, with D unresolved. From germline, CDR1 is SGDLS and CDR2 YYNGEE. Trimming removed 6 bases at V and 0 bases at J, with 15 bases between. The CDR3 totals 15 residues.

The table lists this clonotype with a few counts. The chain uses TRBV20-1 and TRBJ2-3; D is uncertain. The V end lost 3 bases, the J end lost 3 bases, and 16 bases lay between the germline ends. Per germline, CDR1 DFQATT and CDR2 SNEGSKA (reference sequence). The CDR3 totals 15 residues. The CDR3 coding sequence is TGCAGTGCTAGTCGTGCCGACATAACTACAGATACGCAGTATTTT. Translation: CSASRADITTDTQYF.

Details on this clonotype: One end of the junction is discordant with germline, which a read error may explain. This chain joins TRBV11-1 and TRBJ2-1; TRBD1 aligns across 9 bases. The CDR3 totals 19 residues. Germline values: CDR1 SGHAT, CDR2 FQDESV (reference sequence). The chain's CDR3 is CAGSATGGLDPSSYNEQFF. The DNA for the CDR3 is TGTGCCGGCAGCGCTACAGGGGGCCTAGACCCGAGCTCCTACAATGAGCAGTTCTTC.

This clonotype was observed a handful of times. The CDR3 is CSVSAGNTIYF. CDR3 sequence (DNA): TGCAGCGTGTCGGCTGGAAACACCATATATTTT. The V and J genes are TRBV29-1 and TRBJ1-3; no clear D gene. Germline loops: CDR1 SQVTM, CDR2 ANQGSEA. With 6 bases removed from V and 2 bases from J, the gap between germline ends came to 5 bases. The CDR3 length is 11 residues.

CDR3 residues: CASSQGSGNEKLFF. The CDR3 nucleotides read TGCGCCAGCAGCCAGGGATCGGGGAATGAAAAACTGTTTTTT. The chain uses TRBV5-1 and TRBJ1-4, with D perhaps matching TRBD1 (5 bases). CDR1 is SGHRS, CDR2 YFSETQ, per germline. CDR3 length equals 14 residues. Trimming removed 4 bases from V and 5 bases from J, with 12 bases in between.

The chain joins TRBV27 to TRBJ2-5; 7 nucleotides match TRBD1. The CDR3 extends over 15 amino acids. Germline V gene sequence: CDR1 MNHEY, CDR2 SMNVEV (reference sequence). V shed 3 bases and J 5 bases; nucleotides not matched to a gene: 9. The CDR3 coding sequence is TGTGCCAGCAGTTTCGCGGGCAGGGGGTTTGAGACCCAGTACTTC. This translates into CASSFAGRGFETQYF.